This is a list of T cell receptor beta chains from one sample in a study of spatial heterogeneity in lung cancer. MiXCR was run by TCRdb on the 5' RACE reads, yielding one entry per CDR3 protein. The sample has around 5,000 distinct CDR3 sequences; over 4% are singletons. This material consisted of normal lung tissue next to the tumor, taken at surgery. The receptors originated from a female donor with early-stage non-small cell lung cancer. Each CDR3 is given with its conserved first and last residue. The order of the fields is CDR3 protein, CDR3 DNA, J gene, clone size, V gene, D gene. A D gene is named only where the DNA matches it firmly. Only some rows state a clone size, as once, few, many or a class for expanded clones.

cdr3_aa: CSARDRGGAALGHNEQFF
cdr3_nt: TGCAGTGCTAGAGATCGGGGGGGAGCGGCCCTGGGACACAATGAGCAGTTCTTC
j_call: TRBJ2-1
clone_size: medium-sized
v_call: TRBV20-1
d_call: TRBD2

cdr3_aa: CASTRVLNTEAFF
cdr3_nt: TGTGCCAGCACAAGGGTCTTGAACACTGAAGCTTTCTTT
j_call: TRBJ1-1
clone_size: medium-sized
v_call: TRBV6-1
d_call: .

cdr3_aa: CASSVDPGLGYTF
cdr3_nt: TGTGCCAGCAGCGTAGACCCAGGGCTTGGCTACACCTTC
j_call: TRBJ1-2
clone_size: medium-sized
v_call: TRBV9
d_call: .

cdr3_aa: CASSPGGATGELFF
cdr3_nt: TGTGCCAGCAGCCCGGGAGGTGCCACCGGGGAGCTGTTTTTT
j_call: TRBJ2-2
clone_size: medium-sized
v_call: TRBV5-4
d_call: TRBD2

cdr3_aa: CASIQGQGAGETQYF
cdr3_nt: TGTGCCAGCATCCAGGGACAGGGGGCAGGAGAGACCCAGTACTTC
j_call: TRBJ2-5
clone_size: many
v_call: TRBV28
d_call: TRBD1

cdr3_aa: CSARVARASDTDTQYF
cdr3_nt: TGCAGTGCTAGAGTTGCAAGGGCGTCAGACACAGATACGCAGTATTTT
j_call: TRBJ2-3
clone_size: many
v_call: TRBV20-1
d_call: .

cdr3_aa: CASSLDLRTGLF
cdr3_nt: TGTGCCAGCAGCCTCGATCTCCGGACAGGGCTCTTT
j_call: TRBJ1-1
clone_size: .
v_call: TRBV7-9
d_call: TRBD1

cdr3_aa: CASSPGEVGSEQYF
cdr3_nt: TGTGCCAGCTCACCGGGAGAGGTCGGGAGCGAGCAGTACTTC
j_call: TRBJ2-7
clone_size: .
v_call: TRBV18
d_call: .

cdr3_aa: CASSLWQETQYF
cdr3_nt: TGTGCCAGCAGCTTATGGCAAGAGACCCAGTACTTC
j_call: TRBJ2-5
clone_size: few
v_call: TRBV11-2
d_call: .

cdr3_aa: CASSKVDRNTEAFF
cdr3_nt: TGTGCCAGCAGCAAGGTAGACAGGAACACTGAAGCTTTCTTT
j_call: TRBJ1-1
clone_size: medium-sized
v_call: TRBV7-9
d_call: .

cdr3_aa: CASSYSMSVSSNQPQHF
cdr3_nt: TGTGCCAGCAGTTACTCGATGAGCGTATCTAGCAATCAGCCCCAGCATTTT
j_call: TRBJ1-5
clone_size: medium-sized
v_call: TRBV6-2/TRBV6-3
d_call: .

cdr3_aa: CASSHTGTGVYYTQYF
cdr3_nt: TGTGCCAGCAGCCATACCGGGACTGGGGTCTATTATACGCAGTATTTT
j_call: TRBJ2-3
clone_size: few
v_call: TRBV5-4
d_call: .

cdr3_aa: CASSLGSPGGRTGELFF
cdr3_nt: TGTGCCAGCAGTTTAGGATCCCCCGGAGGTCGAACCGGGGAGCTGTTTTTT
j_call: TRBJ2-2
clone_size: few
v_call: TRBV28
d_call: .

cdr3_aa: CASSFRDTEAFF
cdr3_nt: TGTGCCAGCAGTTTTCGGGACACTGAAGCTTTCTTT
j_call: TRBJ1-1
clone_size: medium-sized
v_call: TRBV28
d_call: .

cdr3_aa: CASNDRAYQPQHF
cdr3_nt: TGTGCCAGCAACGACAGGGCCTATCAGCCCCAGCATTTT
j_call: TRBJ1-5
clone_size: medium-sized
v_call: TRBV6-2/TRBV6-3
d_call: TRBD1

cdr3_aa: CSASGTYNEQFF
cdr3_nt: TGCAGTGCTAGCGGGACCTACAATGAGCAGTTCTTC
j_call: TRBJ2-1
clone_size: medium-sized
v_call: TRBV20-1
d_call: .

cdr3_aa: CSASTSGIAGELFF
cdr3_nt: TGCAGTGCTTCCACTAGCGGGATAGCCGGGGAGCTGTTTTTT
j_call: TRBJ2-2
clone_size: few
v_call: TRBV20-1
d_call: TRBD2

cdr3_aa: CASSSAATETQYF
cdr3_nt: TGTGCCAGCAGTTCGGCCGCGACGGAGACCCAGTACTTC
j_call: TRBJ2-5
clone_size: medium-sized
v_call: TRBV12-3/TRBV12-4
d_call: .

cdr3_aa: CASSNGQGHSYEQYF
cdr3_nt: TGTGCCAGCAGCAACGGACAGGGGCATTCCTACGAGCAGTACTTC
j_call: TRBJ2-7
clone_size: medium-sized
v_call: TRBV5-6
d_call: TRBD1

cdr3_aa: CASRVGGTGSGNTIYF
cdr3_nt: TGTGCCAGCAGGGTGGGCGGGACAGGGTCTGGAAACACCATATATTTT
j_call: TRBJ1-3
clone_size: many
v_call: TRBV7-2
d_call: TRBD1

cdr3_aa: CASSLGMNTEAFF
cdr3_nt: TGTGCCAGCAGTTTAGGGATGAACACTGAAGCTTTCTTT
j_call: TRBJ1-1
clone_size: many
v_call: TRBV27
d_call: .

cdr3_aa: CASTLGTGGSEAFF
cdr3_nt: TGCGCCAGTACCTTAGGGACAGGGGGTTCCGAAGCTTTCTTT
j_call: TRBJ1-1
clone_size: large
v_call: TRBV5-1
d_call: TRBD1

cdr3_aa: CSARDGGSHQPQHF
cdr3_nt: TGCAGTGCTAGAGATGGAGGGTCGCATCAGCCCCAGCATTTT
j_call: TRBJ1-5
clone_size: medium-sized
v_call: TRBV20-1
d_call: .

cdr3_aa: CASSQDEGSETQYF
cdr3_nt: TGTGCCAGCAGCCAAGATGAGGGATCAGAGACCCAGTACTTC
j_call: TRBJ2-5
clone_size: medium-sized
v_call: TRBV4-2
d_call: .

cdr3_aa: CASSLAGSSSYNEQFF
cdr3_nt: TGTGCCAGCTCACTAGCGGGAAGTAGCTCCTACAATGAGCAGTTCTTC
j_call: TRBJ2-1
clone_size: medium-sized
v_call: TRBV6-1
d_call: TRBD2

cdr3_aa: CSARDLVGRWNTEAFF
cdr3_nt: TGCAGTGCTAGAGATCTGGTCGGGAGGTGGAACACTGAAGCTTTCTTT
j_call: TRBJ1-1
clone_size: .
v_call: TRBV20-1
d_call: .

cdr3_aa: CASTGGREWNNEQFF
cdr3_nt: TGCGCCAGCACCGGAGGGCGGGAGTGGAACAATGAGCAGTTCTTC
j_call: TRBJ2-1
clone_size: medium-sized
v_call: TRBV5-1
d_call: TRBD2

cdr3_aa: CASRGPSTDTQYF
cdr3_nt: TGCGCCAGCAGGGGGCCCAGCACAGATACGCAGTATTTT
j_call: TRBJ2-3
clone_size: medium-sized
v_call: TRBV5-1
d_call: .

cdr3_aa: CASENRIDGGELFF
cdr3_nt: TGTGCCAGCGAAAATAGGATCGATGGCGGGGAGCTGTTTTTT
j_call: TRBJ2-2
clone_size: many
v_call: TRBV6-5
d_call: .

cdr3_aa: CASGTGTFPGGF
cdr3_nt: TGTGCCAGCGGAACCGGGACATTTCCAGGCGGCTTT
j_call: TRBJ1-3
clone_size: medium-sized
v_call: TRBV19
d_call: .

cdr3_aa: CAWSMGGPSGNTIYF
cdr3_nt: TGTGCCTGGAGTATGGGAGGGCCCTCTGGAAACACCATATATTTT
j_call: TRBJ1-3
clone_size: few
v_call: TRBV30
d_call: .

cdr3_aa: CSVVTSGRAGEQYF
cdr3_nt: TGCAGCGTCGTCACTAGCGGGAGGGCCGGAGAGCAGTACTTC
j_call: TRBJ2-7
clone_size: large
v_call: TRBV29-1
d_call: TRBD2

cdr3_aa: CSANSGGAGHEQFF
cdr3_nt: TGCAGTGCTAACTCAGGGGGCGCTGGTCATGAGCAGTTCTTC
j_call: TRBJ2-1
clone_size: medium-sized
v_call: TRBV20-1
d_call: TRBD1

cdr3_aa: CASSPTGGQHEKLFF
cdr3_nt: TGTGCCAGCAGCCCTACAGGGGGCCAACATGAAAAACTGTTTTTT
j_call: TRBJ1-4
clone_size: .
v_call: TRBV5-4
d_call: TRBD1

cdr3_aa: CASTLRGRASEQYF
cdr3_nt: TGTGCCAGCACACTGAGAGGGAGGGCCTCCGAGCAGTACTTC
j_call: TRBJ2-7
clone_size: many
v_call: TRBV28
d_call: TRBD2

cdr3_aa: CASSELSTTNEKLFF
cdr3_nt: TGTGCCAGCAGTGAGCTGTCAACAACTAATGAAAAACTGTTTTTT
j_call: TRBJ1-4
clone_size: medium-sized
v_call: TRBV6-1
d_call: .

cdr3_aa: CASSQDLLNTGELFF
cdr3_nt: TGTGCCAGCAGCCAAGATCTCTTAAACACCGGGGAGCTGTTTTTT
j_call: TRBJ2-2
clone_size: many
v_call: TRBV3-1
d_call: .

cdr3_aa: CASLHRAGEDTQYF
cdr3_nt: TGTGCCAGCCTCCACCGAGCGGGAGAAGATACGCAGTATTTT
j_call: TRBJ2-3
clone_size: .
v_call: TRBV12-3/TRBV12-4
d_call: TRBD2

cdr3_aa: CASSFVETQYF
cdr3_nt: TGTGCCAGCAGCTTTGTGGAGACCCAGTACTTC
j_call: TRBJ2-5
clone_size: .
v_call: TRBV7-8
d_call: .

cdr3_aa: CASINDRTAAFF
cdr3_nt: TGTGCCAGCATTAATGACAGGACAGCGGCTTTCTTT
j_call: TRBJ1-1
clone_size: medium-sized
v_call: TRBV28
d_call: .